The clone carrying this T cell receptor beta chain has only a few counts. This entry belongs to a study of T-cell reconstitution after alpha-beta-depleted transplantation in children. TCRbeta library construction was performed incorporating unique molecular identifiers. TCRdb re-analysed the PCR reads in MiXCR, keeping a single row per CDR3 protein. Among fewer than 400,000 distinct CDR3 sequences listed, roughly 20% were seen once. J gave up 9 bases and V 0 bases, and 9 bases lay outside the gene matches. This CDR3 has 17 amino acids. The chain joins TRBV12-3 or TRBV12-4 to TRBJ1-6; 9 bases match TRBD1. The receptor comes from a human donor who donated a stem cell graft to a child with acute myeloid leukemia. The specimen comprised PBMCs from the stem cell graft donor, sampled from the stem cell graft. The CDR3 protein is CASSLAGGQGGGSPLHF. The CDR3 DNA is TGTGCCAGCAGTTTAGCGGGGGGACAGGGTGGGGGTTCACCCCTCCACTTT.